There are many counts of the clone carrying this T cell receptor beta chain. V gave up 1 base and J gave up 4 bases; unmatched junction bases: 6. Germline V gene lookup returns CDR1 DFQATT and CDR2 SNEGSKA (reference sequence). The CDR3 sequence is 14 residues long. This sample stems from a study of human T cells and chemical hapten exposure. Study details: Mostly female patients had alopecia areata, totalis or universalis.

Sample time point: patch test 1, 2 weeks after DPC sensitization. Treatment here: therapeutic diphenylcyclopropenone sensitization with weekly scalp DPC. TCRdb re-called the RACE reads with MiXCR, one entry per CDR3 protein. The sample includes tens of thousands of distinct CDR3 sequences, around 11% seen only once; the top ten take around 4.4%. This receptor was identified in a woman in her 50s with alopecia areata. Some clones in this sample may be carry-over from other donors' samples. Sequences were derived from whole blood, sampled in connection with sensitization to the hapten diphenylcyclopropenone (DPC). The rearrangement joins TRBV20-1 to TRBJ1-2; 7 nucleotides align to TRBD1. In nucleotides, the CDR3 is TGCAGTGCTAGAGCCCAGGGGGTGGGCTATGGCTACACCTTC. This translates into CSARAQGVGYGYTF.